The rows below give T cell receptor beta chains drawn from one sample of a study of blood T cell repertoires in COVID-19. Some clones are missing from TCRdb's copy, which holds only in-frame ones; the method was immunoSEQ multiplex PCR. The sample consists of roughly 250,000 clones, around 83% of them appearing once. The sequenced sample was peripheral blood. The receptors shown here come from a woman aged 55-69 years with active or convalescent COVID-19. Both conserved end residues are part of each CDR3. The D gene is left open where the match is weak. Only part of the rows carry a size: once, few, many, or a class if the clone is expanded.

TGTGCCAGCAGCCAAGGACAGGGAACTAACTATGGCTACACCTTC | CASSQGQGTNYGYTF | TRBV2 | TRBD1 | NA | TRBJ1-2
TGTGCCAGCACAGGGACAGGATATAATTCACCCCTCCACTTT | CASTGTGYNSPLHF | TRBV19 | TRBD1 | NA | TRBJ1-6
TGTGCCAGCAAGAAAGGAGGGACCAACACTGAAGCTTTCTTT | CASKKGGTNTEAFF | TRBV2 | NA | NA | TRBJ1-1
TGTGCCAGCAGCTTTCCCCCGACAGGGGCAGGGGCCAACGTCCTGACTTTC | CASSFPPTGAGANVLTF | TRBV5-4 | TRBD1 | NA | TRBJ2-6
TGTGCCAGCAGCGCCGGGACAGGGGATGGCTACACCTTC | CASSAGTGDGYTF | TRBV2 | TRBD1 | NA | TRBJ1-2
TGTGCCAGCAGTCCGCTGAATACGGACTATGGCTACACCTTC | CASSPLNTDYGYTF | TRBV6-5 | NA | once | TRBJ1-2
TGTGCCAGCCTATCGCCCCCTGGGGCAGGCTATGGCTACACCTTC | CASLSPPGAGYGYTF | TRBV6-5 | NA | few | TRBJ1-2
TGTGCCAGTATTCCCCCAGGGGGCGGGAACACTGAAGCTTTCTTT | CASIPPGGGNTEAFF | TRBV19 | TRBD1 | few | TRBJ1-1
TGTGCCAGCTCACCGAGCTGGGGCATGAACACTGAAGCTTTCTTT | CASSPSWGMNTEAFF | TRBV18 | NA | NA | TRBJ1-1
TGTGCCAGTAGTCGGAATCCCCCGGGACAGGGGTACGAGCAGTACTTC | CASSRNPPGQGYEQYF | TRBV6-6 | TRBD1 | NA | TRBJ2-7
TGTGCCAGCAGTTACTGGGGGGGGAAAGAGACCCAGTACTTC | CASSYWGGKETQYF | TRBV6-2/TRBV6-3 | TRBD2 | NA | TRBJ2-5
TGTGCCAGCTCACCAATCAGGGAACTGAACACTGAAGCTTTCTTT | CASSPIRELNTEAFF | TRBV18 | NA | NA | TRBJ1-1
TGTGCCAGCAGGACGATCGGGATCTACGAGCAGTACTTC | CASRTIGIYEQYF | TRBV2 | NA | few | TRBJ2-7
TGTGCCAGTAGTACCGACCGGACAGTGAACACTGAAGCTTTCTTT | CASSTDRTVNTEAFF | TRBV19 | NA | NA | TRBJ1-1
TGTGCCAGCCGGACAGCAAGCTCCTACAATGAGCAGTTCTTC | CASRTASSYNEQFF | TRBV2 | NA | few | TRBJ2-1
TGTGCCTGGAATCTCAAGACAGGTGCTAATGAAAAACTGTTTTTT | CAWNLKTGANEKLFF | TRBV30 | NA | NA | TRBJ1-4
TGTGCCAGCAGCCAAGCGACTAGCGGGAGCACAGATACGCAGTATTTT | CASSQATSGSTDTQYF | TRBV3-1/TRBV3-2 | TRBD2 | NA | TRBJ2-3
TGTGCCACCAGCAGAGAAGGACAGGGGCCCCGCTCCACTGAAGCTTTCTTT | CATSREGQGPRSTEAFF | TRBV15 | TRBD1 | NA | TRBJ1-1
TGTGCCAGCAGTCCCACAGGGATCACCGGGGAGCTGTTTTTT | CASSPTGITGELFF | TRBV7-3 | NA | NA | TRBJ2-2
TGTGCCGACTACAGGGGGCTAGTCACTGAAGCTTTCTTT | CADYRGLVTEAFF | TRBV5-8 | TRBD1 | NA | TRBJ1-1
TGTGCCTGGAGTGCATGGTGGGGCGGCTACACCTTC | CAWSAWWGGYTF | TRBV30 | NA | NA | TRBJ1-2
TGTGCCAGCAGCTCCAGACTAGCGGGGGGGTTAGGCGATACGCAGTATTTT | CASSSRLAGGLGDTQYF | TRBV11-2 | TRBD2 | NA | TRBJ2-3
TGTGCCAGCACCCGGGGGGCCTCTTCTGGAAACACCATATATTTT | CASTRGASSGNTIYF | TRBV9 | NA | NA | TRBJ1-3
TGTGCCAGCAGTGAAATGGGACAGGGACCTGGAAACACCATATATTTT | CASSEMGQGPGNTIYF | TRBV6-1 | TRBD1 | NA | TRBJ1-3
TGTGCCTGGAATATGCGGGTTACTGCCTACGAGCAGTACTTC | CAWNMRVTAYEQYF | TRBV30 | NA | few | TRBJ2-7
TGTGCCAGTAGTATAGGAGCGGGACAGGGGGTTGTGAACACTGAAGCTTTCTTT | CASSIGAGQGVVNTEAFF | TRBV19 | TRBD1 | few | TRBJ1-1
TGCAGCGTAGTCCAGGGGACGTCGGCCGGGGAGCTGTTTTTT | CSVVQGTSAGELFF | TRBV29-1 | NA | NA | TRBJ2-2
TGTGCCAGCAGCTTGGGGACAGGCATGAACACTGAAGCTTTCTTT | CASSLGTGMNTEAFF | TRBV7-2 | TRBD1 | NA | TRBJ1-1
TGTGCCAGCAGGGGACTGGCGGGGTTTTCCTACAATGAGCAGTTCTTC | CASRGLAGFSYNEQFF | TRBV7-8 | NA | NA | TRBJ2-1
TGTGCCAGCAAAACCCCGGGACAGGGGAACACCGGGGAGCTGTTTTTT | CASKTPGQGNTGELFF | TRBV2 | TRBD1 | NA | TRBJ2-2
TGTGCCTGGAGATACCAGGGGCTAGATAATGAAAAACTGTTTTTT | CAWRYQGLDNEKLFF | TRBV30 | NA | NA | TRBJ1-4
TGTGCCAGCAGCCTGGCCTTATCTAGCCGGGGTTACGAGCAGTACTTC | CASSLALSSRGYEQYF | TRBV3-1/TRBV3-2 | NA | NA | TRBJ2-7
TGTGCCAGCAGCCCGGCGGGGGGTGCGAGCGGTACGCAGTATTTT | CASSPAGGASGTQYF | TRBV9 | TRBD2 | NA | TRBJ2-3
TGTGCCAGCAGTTTCGGGGCAGGGGGTTACGAGCAGTACTTC | CASSFGAGGYEQYF | TRBV6-5 | TRBD1 | NA | TRBJ2-7
TGTGCCAGCAGCCCAGGGGGGCGGGGGGAAGAGACCCAGTACTTC | CASSPGGRGEETQYF | TRBV9 | NA | NA | TRBJ2-5
TGTGCCAGCAGCGCACAACCCGGGGGGACAGATACGCAGTATTTT | CASSAQPGGTDTQYF | TRBV9 | TRBD2 | NA | TRBJ2-3
TGTGCCAGCAGCCAAGGACAATTGAGAGATACGCAGTATTTT | CASSQGQLRDTQYF | TRBV14 | NA | once | TRBJ2-3
TGTGCCAGCAGTCCGGCGGGGGGCGGGAGCGCTGAAGCTTTCTTT | CASSPAGGGSAEAFF | TRBV6-5 | NA | NA | TRBJ1-1
TGTGCCAGCAGCGGCCGGGACAGGGTTGGCGGCTACACCTTC | CASSGRDRVGGYTF | TRBV5-6 | TRBD1 | NA | TRBJ1-2
TGCGCCAGCAGCTTCGCTGGCGCGGGAGAGACCCAGTACTTC | CASSFAGAGETQYF | TRBV5-1 | NA | NA | TRBJ2-5
TGTGCCAGTGTACAGAACACCCCAATAACCGGGGAGCTGTTTTTT | CASVQNTPITGELFF | TRBV19 | NA | NA | TRBJ2-2
TGCGCCAGCAGCCAAGTCCCCGATTCACCCCTCCACTTT | CASSQVPDSPLHF | TRBV4-1 | NA | NA | TRBJ1-6
TGTGCCAGCGATACAGGGGAATTAAATTCACCCCTCCACTTT | CASDTGELNSPLHF | TRBV19 | TRBD1 | NA | TRBJ1-6
TGCGCCAGCAGCCCCGGGACAGGGGCCTCAGGATATGGCTACACCTTC | CASSPGTGASGYGYTF | TRBV5-1 | TRBD1 | NA | TRBJ1-2
TGTGCCAGCAGCCATCGGTCGGGACAGGGGGTGAAGAACTATGGCTACACCTTC | CASSHRSGQGVKNYGYTF | TRBV7-8 | TRBD1 | few | TRBJ1-2
TGTGCCAGCAGTTTAGGCAGGGTGTACGAGCAGTACTTC | CASSLGRVYEQYF | TRBV27 | NA | NA | TRBJ2-7
TGTGCCAGCAGCTTAGCGGGGAGAGGAGGCTACACCTTC | CASSLAGRGGYTF | TRBV7-8 | NA | NA | TRBJ1-2
TGTGCCAGTAGGGATTCGGGGGTCGGGATTTATGGCTACACCTTC | CASRDSGVGIYGYTF | TRBV19 | NA | NA | TRBJ1-2
TGTGCCAGCAGCTGGAGGACAGGGTACACAGATACGCAGTATTTT | CASSWRTGYTDTQYF | TRBV7-2 | TRBD1 | NA | TRBJ2-3
TGTGCCAGCAGCTTAATGGACAGCATCGGTGAGCAGTTCTTC | CASSLMDSIGEQFF | TRBV7-3 | NA | NA | TRBJ2-1
TGTGCCAGCAGCTCAGCGGGGGGCTCCTACAATGAGCAGTTCTTC | CASSSAGGSYNEQFF | TRBV5-4 | TRBD2 | NA | TRBJ2-1
TGCAGCGTTGGGCAGAATAGCAATCAGCCCCAGCATTTT | CSVGQNSNQPQHF | TRBV29-1 | NA | NA | TRBJ1-5
TGTGCCTGGAGTCGGAACAGAAACACAGATACGCAGTATTTT | CAWSRNRNTDTQYF | TRBV30 | NA | once | TRBJ2-3
TGTGCCAGTAGTATGAACAGAGACAATCAGCCCCAGCATTTT | CASSMNRDNQPQHF | TRBV19 | NA | NA | TRBJ1-5